This T cell receptor beta chain appears in the sequencing data of a study of blood T cell repertoires in COVID-19. In the study overall: Acute and convalescent COVID-19 samples came from the United States, Italy and Spain. T cells, B-cell-depleted T cells, or PBMCs supplied cDNA or gDNA.

Original processing methods: By means of reference gene primer amplification, nucleated cell counts were estimated. TCRdb keeps only in-frame clones here, not all; method: immunoSEQ multiplex PCR. The D gene and trimming were derived from the DNA, and the V and J assignments and clone size from that table. This sample has around 100,000 clones; around nine tenths occur once, and the top ten carry around 5.1%. Germline V CDR1 and CDR2: LGHDT, YNNKEL (reference sequence). The CDR3 spans 16 residues. V lost 0 bases, J lost 6 bases, and 5 bases stayed unmatched. Sequenced sample: peripheral blood. The chain has TRBV3-1 (or the pseudogene TRBV3-2) and TRBJ1-5; TRBD1 matches at 10 bases. The receptor was isolated from a man aged 50-60 years with acute or convalescent COVID-19. The CDR3 nucleotides read TGTGCCAGCAGCCAAGACCTCAGGGACAGGGGTCAGCCCCAGCATTTT. Protein product: CASSQDLRDRGQPQHF.